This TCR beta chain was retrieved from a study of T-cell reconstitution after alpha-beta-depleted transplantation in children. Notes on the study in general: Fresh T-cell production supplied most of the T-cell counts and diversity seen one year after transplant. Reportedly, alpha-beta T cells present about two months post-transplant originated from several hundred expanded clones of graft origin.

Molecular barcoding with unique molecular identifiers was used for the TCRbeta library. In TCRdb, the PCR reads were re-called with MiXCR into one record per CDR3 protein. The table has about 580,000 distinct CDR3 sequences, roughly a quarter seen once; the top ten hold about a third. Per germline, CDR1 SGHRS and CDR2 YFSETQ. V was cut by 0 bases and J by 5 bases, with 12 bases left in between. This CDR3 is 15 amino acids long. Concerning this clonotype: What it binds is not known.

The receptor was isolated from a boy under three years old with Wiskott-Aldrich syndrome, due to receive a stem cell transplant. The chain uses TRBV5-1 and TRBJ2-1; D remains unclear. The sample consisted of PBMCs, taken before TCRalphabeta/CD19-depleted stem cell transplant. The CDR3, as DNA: TGCGCCAGCAGCTTGGAATTAGCTAGGCACAATGAGCAGTTCTTC. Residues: CASSLELARHNEQFF.